One and the same sample provided the 16 T cell receptor beta chains below, sequenced in a study of blood T cell repertoires in COVID-19. Sequencing was performed with immunoSEQ multiplex PCR; in TCRdb, only in-frame clones are kept and a portion is missing. The profile shows over 200,000 clones, more than 65% of them singletons. Sequences were obtained from peripheral blood. The receptors stem from an elderly woman with acute or convalescent COVID-19.

V and J are TRBV19 and TRBJ2-1; 12 nucleotides line up with TRBD2. The CDR3 sequence is 16 residues long. Germline trimming cut 4 bases from V and 5 bases from J; bases unmatched to any gene: 6. The V gene's germline CDR1 is LNHDA and CDR2 SQIVND (reference sequence). Here the CDR3 DNA reads TGTGCCAGTAGTAGAGCGAGGACTAGCGGGAACAATGAGCAGTTCTTC. As protein: CASSRARTSGNNEQFF.

The chain has TRBV6-9 and TRBJ2-3, with D unclear. The CDR3 covers 15 residues. Germline V lookup: CDR1 MNHGY, CDR2 SVAAGI. Trimming shortened V by 0 bases and J by 2 bases, and 9 bases separated the two germline ends. The CDR3 loop is CASSYSWRNTDTQYF. The CDR3 DNA reads TGTGCCAGCAGTTATTCGTGGCGGAACACAGATACGCAGTATTTT.

The chain employs TRBV28 and TRBJ2-3; 8 bases map to TRBD1. V shed 8 bases, J shed 1 base, and the junction held 8 bases outside the gene matches. The CDR3 is 15 amino acids. Per the germline V gene, CDR1 is MDHEN and CDR2 is SYDVKM. The CDR3 loop reads CASGLQQGGTDTQYF. In DNA form, the CDR3 reads TGTGCCAGCGGGCTTCAACAGGGGGGCACAGATACGCAGTATTTT.

This chain joins TRBV5-1 and TRBJ2-6, with D tentatively TRBD1 (6 bases). The CDR3 consists of 16 residues. CDR1 SGHRS and CDR2 YFSETQ come from the germline V gene. Trimming left V 4 bases short and J 0 bases short, with 11 bases between. CDR3 region: CASSATGTSGANVLTF. The DNA for the CDR3 is TGCGCCAGCAGCGCTACAGGGACCTCTGGGGCCAACGTCCTGACTTTC.

The chain combines TRBV10-3 with TRBJ1-2; D gene ambiguous. V lost 6 bases to trimming and J lost 2 bases, with 7 bases between them. CDR3 length equals 12 residues. Per germline, CDR1 ENHRY and CDR2 SYGVKD. The CDR3 DNA reads as TGTGCCATCAGCCAGGAAAACTATGGCTACACCTTC. It encodes CAISQENYGYTF.

The chain uses TRBV9 and TRBJ1-1; unclear D gene. The CDR3 sequence is 15 residues long. The V gene's germline CDR1 is SGDLS and CDR2 YYNGEE. Trimming removed 1 base from V and 2 bases from J, with 12 bases in between. In DNA form, the CDR3 reads TGTGCCAGCAGCGTATCCGGGTACGGAAACACTGAAGCTTTCTTT. It translates to CASSVSGYGNTEAFF.

The chain uses TRBV29-1 and TRBJ1-3; D might be TRBD1 (6 bases). This CDR3 spans 14 amino acids. Between the trimmed V and J ends, which lost 4 bases and 3 bases, there was a span of 13 bases. CDR1 and CDR2 (germline): SQVTM, ANQGSEA. CDR3 sequence (DNA): TGCAGCGTTGGCGGCAGGGGTAGTGGAAACACCATATATTTT. It yields the protein CSVGGRGSGNTIYF.

V and J are TRBV10-2 and TRBJ1-1; 9 nucleotides agree with TRBD1. The J segment lost 1 base and the V segment lost 7 bases, leaving 1 base of the junction unmatched. The CDR3 is 13 amino acids. The germline CDR1 and CDR2 sequences are WSHSY and SAAADI. CDR3 amino acids: CASMDRGNTEAFF. The CDR3 DNA is TGCGCCAGCATGGACAGGGGGAACACTGAAGCTTTCTTT.

V usage is TRBV5-1 and J usage is TRBJ2-3; maybe TRBD1 (5 bases). The CDR3 runs to 16 residues. CDR1 and CDR2 (germline): SGHRS, YFSETQ. Trimming removed 0 bases from V and 4 bases from J, with 15 bases in between. The CDR3 loop reads CASSLVQGAHSDTQYF. As DNA, the CDR3 is TGCGCCAGCAGCTTGGTTCAGGGTGCTCACTCAGATACGCAGTATTTT. Based on the CDR3 plus reference TRBV5-1 and TRBJ2-3, the full variable domain is KAGVTQTPRYLIKTRGQQVTLSCSPISGHRSVSWYQQTPGQGLQFLFEYFSETQRNKGNFPGRFSGRQFSNSRSEMNVSTLELGDSALYLCASSLVQGAHSDTQYFGPGTRLTVL.

The rearrangement links TRBV7-8 to TRBJ1-1, with D possibly being TRBD1 (5 bases). Between the trimmed V and J ends, which lost 5 bases and 4 bases, there was a span of 11 bases. The CDR3 totals 13 residues. Germline V lookup: CDR1 SGHVS, CDR2 FQNEAQ. CDR3 sequence reads: CASSAGIRTEAFF. The CDR3 region has the DNA TGTGCCAGCAGCGCAGGGATACGCACTGAAGCTTTCTTT.

The chain combines TRBV3-1 (or the pseudogene TRBV3-2) with TRBJ2-7; 9 nucleotides agree with TRBD1. The V gene's germline CDR1 is LGHDT and CDR2 YNNKEL (reference sequence). The V and J ends lost 5 bases and 13 bases, in that order; junction bases with no gene match: 15. This CDR3 region has 14 residues. The CDR3 spells CASSKFRDRDIPYF. DNA of the CDR3: TGTGCCAGCAGCAAATTCCGGGACAGGGATATTCCCTACTTC.

The gene calls are TRBV2 and TRBJ2-7; D is perhaps TRBD2 (5 bases). With 4 bases removed from V and 2 bases from J, the gap between germline ends came to 6 bases. The V gene's germline CDR1 is SNHLY and CDR2 FYNNEI. The CDR3 consists of 12 residues. CDR3 DNA: TGTGCCAGCAGTGGGGAGACCTACGAGCAGTACTTC. Translated, it gives CASSGETYEQYF.

This chain links TRBV24-1 with TRBJ2-7, with D possibly being TRBD1 (5 bases). Germline CDR1 and CDR2: KGHDR and SFDVKD. Trimming removed 5 bases from V and 6 bases from J, with 10 bases in between. CDR3 size: 12 residues. DNA for the CDR3: TGTGCCACCAGTGGACAGTTTGGCGAGCAGTACTTC. This sequence encodes CATSGQFGEQYF.

This chain connects TRBV4-1 to TRBJ1-6, with D maybe TRBD1 (6 bases). The germline V gene has CDR1 MGHRA and CDR2 YSYEKL. With 1 base removed from V and 5 bases from J, the gap between germline ends came to 9 bases. The CDR3 is 15 amino acids. The CDR3 DNA reads TGCGCCAGCAGCCAAGTGGACAGTAATAATTCACCCCTCCACTTT. Amino acid sequence: CASSQVDSNNSPLHF.

This clone was counted between two and nine times. The J gene is TRBJ1-1, the V gene TRBV14; D gene ambiguous. CDR1 is SGHDN and CDR2 is FVKESK in the germline V gene. The CDR3 totals 15 residues. V lost 1 base to trimming and J lost 0 bases, with 9 bases between them. CDR3 loop: CASSQVREMNTEAFF. CDR3 DNA: TGTGCCAGCAGCCAAGTTCGCGAAATGAACACTGAAGCTTTCTTT.

The chain links TRBV23-1 to TRBJ2-2, with D perhaps TRBD1 (6 bases). TRBV23-1 is labeled an ORF, and its function is uncertain. V shed 5 bases and J shed 3 bases, with 13 bases lying between them. The CDR3 spans 15 residues. This CDR3 reads CASSRYGQYTGELFF. In DNA, the CDR3 is TGCGCCAGCAGTAGGTACGGACAGTACACCGGGGAGCTGTTTTTT.